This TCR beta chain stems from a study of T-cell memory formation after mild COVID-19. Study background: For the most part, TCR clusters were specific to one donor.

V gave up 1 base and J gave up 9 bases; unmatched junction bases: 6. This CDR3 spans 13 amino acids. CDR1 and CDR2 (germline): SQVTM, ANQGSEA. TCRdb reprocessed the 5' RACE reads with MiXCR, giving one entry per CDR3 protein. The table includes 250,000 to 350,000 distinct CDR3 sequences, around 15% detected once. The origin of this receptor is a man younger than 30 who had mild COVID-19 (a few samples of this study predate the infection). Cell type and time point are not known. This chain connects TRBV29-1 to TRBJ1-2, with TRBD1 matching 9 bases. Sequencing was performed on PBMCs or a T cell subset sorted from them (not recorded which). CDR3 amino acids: CSVEGDREGSYTF. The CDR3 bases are TGCAGCGTTGAAGGGGACAGGGAAGGTAGCTACACCTTC.